The source of this T cell receptor beta chain is a study of T cells in Graves' hyperthyroidism and ophthalmopathy. On the study more broadly: Pretreatment peripheral blood was obtained at initial diagnosis.

This clonotype was seen at least ten times. The V and J ends lost 8 bases and 3 bases, in that order; junction bases with no gene match: 5. The germline V gene encodes CDR1 KGHSH and CDR2 LQKENI. CDR3 length equals 14 residues. Amplification targeted TCR beta CDR3 regions from RNA transcripts. TCR CDR3 underwent first-round RT-PCR with the HTBI primer set. TCRdb reprocessed the multiplex PCR reads with MiXCR, giving one entry per CDR3 protein. Among about 350,000 distinct CDR3 sequences, 13% to 15% were seen once, and the ten largest hold under 25%. Sequences were obtained from blood. The TCR originated in a woman aged 55-69 years with Graves' ophthalmopathy. The V call is TRBV18, the J call TRBJ2-5, with 11 bases identical to TRBD2. CDR3 in DNA: TGTGCCAGCAGTCCGGGACTAGCGGAAGAGACCCAGTACTTC. Amino acid sequence: CASSPGLAEETQYF.